This T cell receptor (beta chain) was documented in a study of cytomegalovirus exposure and HLA in healthy donors. General study points: Among TCR sequences, most were rare, though some public TCRs appeared in many donors. Certain indistinguishable V segments, among them TRBV6-2 and TRBV6-3, were excluded. It is likely that the observed cluster of highly shared sequence variants was a sequencing artifact. The productive fraction for most TCR beta V segments was about 87% or about 30% in an earlier analysis.

Germline V gene data show CDR1 as MNHEY and CDR2 as SVGAGI. The V gene lost 5 bases and the J gene lost 5 bases, with 15 bases spanning the gap. This CDR3 spans 14 amino acids. PCR amplification relied on 60 Vbeta primers (plus 13 Jbeta primers). The repertoire was sequenced with immunoSEQ multiplex PCR; TCRdb's copy has only in-frame clones and lacks some. The sample holds 100,000 to 150,000 clones, approximately 82% seen once. There are a few counts of this clone. Its specificity is not known. The chain uses TRBV6-5 and TRBJ1-1; D may be TRBD1 (6 bases). This clonotype was obtained from a boy younger than 10 in good health and CMV-seronegative. Sequenced sample: PBMCs. The CDR3 reads CASSPGYQGTEAFF. In nucleotides, the CDR3 is TGTGCCAGCAGTCCAGGATATCAGGGGACTGAAGCTTTCTTT.